Listed below are T cell receptor beta chains from one sample, sequenced in a study of blood T cell repertoires in COVID-19. Profiling relied on immunoSEQ multiplex PCR, and the TCRdb table lists in-frame clones only, not all of them. The table lists hundreds of thousands of clones, approximately 86% of them singletons. The source material was PBMCs or T cells enriched from blood (not recorded which). Receptors were obtained from a woman aged 45-60 years who had recovered from COVID-19. The CDR3 runs from the conserved cysteine through the conserved F or W. The D gene is left open where the match is weak. A row's size may be missing; if present it is once, few, many or a size class.

V	D	length	size	J	CDR3	DNA
TRBV6-6	NA	12	NA	TRBJ1-1	CAIRAPNTEAFF	TGTGCCATCAGGGCACCTAACACTGAAGCTTTCTTT
TRBV30	TRBD2	13	NA	TRBJ2-3	CAWTSGRTDTQYF	TGTGCCTGGACGAGCGGGAGAACAGATACGCAGTATTTT
TRBV5-1	NA	14	NA	TRBJ2-2	CASRPQELTGELFF	TGCGCCAGCCGCCCGCAAGAACTTACCGGGGAGCTGTTTTTT
TRBV18	TRBD2	15	NA	TRBJ2-1	CASSLTMTSGNEQFF	TGTGCCAGCTCCCTGACCATGACTAGCGGGAATGAGCAGTTCTTC
TRBV4-3	NA	14	NA	TRBJ1-3	CASSHAGSGNTIYF	TGCGCCAGCAGCCACGCGGGCTCTGGAAACACCATATATTTT
TRBV3-1/TRBV3-2	NA	14	NA	TRBJ1-1	CASHGGSGNTEAFF	TGTGCCAGCCACGGGGGTTCAGGGAACACTGAAGCTTTCTTT
TRBV4-3	NA	15	NA	TRBJ1-3	CASSQETTGGNTIYF	TGCGCCAGCAGCCAAGAGACGACGGGGGGAAACACCATATATTTT
TRBV3-1/TRBV3-2	NA	12	NA	TRBJ1-2	CASSQEGRGYTF	TGTGCCAGCAGCCAAGAAGGCAGGGGCTACACCTTC
TRBV11-1	TRBD2	15	once	TRBJ2-3	CASSFSGRDTDTQYF	TGTGCCAGCAGCTTTAGCGGGAGGGACACAGATACGCAGTATTTT
TRBV5-1	TRBD1	14	NA	TRBJ1-6	CASSLGQGASPLHF	TGCGCCAGCAGCTTGGGACAGGGGGCTTCACCCCTCCACTTT
TRBV10-3	NA	13	NA	TRBJ2-7	CAITQGPDYEQYF	TGTGCCATCACCCAGGGCCCGGACTACGAGCAGTACTTC
TRBV2	TRBD1	16	NA	TRBJ1-4	CASSAGQGIPNEKLFF	TGTGCCAGCAGTGCTGGACAGGGGATCCCTAATGAAAAACTGTTTTTT
TRBV6-2/TRBV6-3	NA	15	NA	TRBJ2-1	CASSYTVSSYNEQFF	TGTGCCAGCAGTTATACGGTTTCCTCCTACAATGAGCAGTTCTTC
TRBV4-3	NA	15	NA	TRBJ2-1	CASSQDYREHNEQFF	TGCGCCAGCAGCCAAGATTACCGGGAGCACAATGAGCAGTTCTTC
TRBV11-2	TRBD1	13	NA	TRBJ1-1	CASSAHRGRGAFF	TGTGCCAGCAGCGCGCACAGGGGGCGCGGGGCTTTCTTT
TRBV4-2	TRBD1	16	NA	TRBJ1-4	CASSQDLGTVWEKLFF	TGTGCCAGCAGCCAAGATTTAGGGACAGTTTGGGAAAAACTGTTTTTT
TRBV2	TRBD1	16	NA	TRBJ1-6	CASTIRGDRDNSPLHF	TGTGCCAGCACCATAAGGGGGGACAGAGATAATTCACCCCTCCACTTT
TRBV28	NA	12	NA	TRBJ1-2	CASSLRVGGYTF	TGTGCCAGCAGTTTGCGGGTGGGCGGCTACACCTTC
TRBV7-2	NA	13	NA	TRBJ2-7	CASSETVDYEQYF	TGTGCCAGCAGCGAAACTGTCGACTACGAGCAGTACTTC
TRBV27	TRBD1	12	NA	TRBJ1-5	CASQTGGRPQHF	TGTGCCAGCCAAACAGGGGGTCGGCCCCAGCATTTT
TRBV6-6	TRBD1	15	NA	TRBJ1-4	CASSYPGQENEKLFF	TGTGCCAGCAGTTACCCGGGACAGGAGAATGAAAAACTGTTTTTT
TRBV27	TRBD2	17	NA	TRBJ2-7	CASSPHRLAGGPYEQYF	TGTGCCAGCAGTCCACACCGACTAGCGGGAGGGCCCTACGAGCAGTACTTC
TRBV18	NA	15	NA	TRBJ1-5	CASSPLGDRNQPQHF	TGTGCCAGCTCACCTCTCGGGGATCGCAATCAGCCCCAGCATTTT
TRBV5-5	TRBD1	15	NA	TRBJ1-2	CASSLAAGGNYGYTF	TGTGCCAGCAGCTTGGCTGCAGGGGGTAACTATGGCTACACCTTC
TRBV5-1	TRBD2	15	NA	TRBJ2-5	CASSLGGSGQETQYF	TGCGCCAGCAGCTTGGGAGGTAGCGGGCAAGAGACCCAGTACTTC
TRBV5-1	TRBD2	16	once	TRBJ2-5	CASSFGPSGFQETQYF	TGCGCCAGCAGCTTTGGTCCTAGCGGCTTCCAAGAGACCCAGTACTTC
TRBV27	TRBD2	18	NA	TRBJ2-6	CASSLLTSGGSGANVLTF	TGTGCCAGCAGTTTATTAACTAGCGGGGGCTCTGGGGCCAACGTCCTGACTTTC
TRBV18	TRBD2	16	NA	TRBJ2-1	CASSPHPNSGLNEQFF	TGTGCCAGCTCACCACATCCGAATAGCGGGCTCAATGAGCAGTTCTTC
TRBV19	NA	15	NA	TRBJ1-5	CASSNWALGHQPQHF	TGTGCCAGTAGTAATTGGGCACTCGGCCATCAGCCCCAGCATTTT
TRBV5-1	TRBD2	15	NA	TRBJ2-1	CASSLILAEGNEQFF	TGCGCCAGCAGCTTGATCCTAGCGGAGGGCAATGAGCAGTTCTTC
TRBV6-1	NA	13	NA	TRBJ1-6	CASSEITGSPLHF	TGTGCCAGCAGTGAAATAACCGGGTCACCCCTCCACTTT
TRBV5-1	TRBD1	16	NA	TRBJ2-3	CASSLLVGQGADTQYF	TGCGCCAGCAGCTTGTTGGTAGGTCAGGGGGCAGATACGCAGTATTTT
TRBV3-1/TRBV3-2	TRBD2	18	NA	TRBJ2-2	CASSQPSGLAGGTGELFF	TGTGCCAGCAGCCAACCCTCGGGACTAGCGGGAGGGACCGGGGAGCTGTTTTTT
TRBV9	TRBD1	14	NA	TRBJ1-5	CASSATGTHQPQHF	TGTGCCAGCAGCGCGACAGGGACCCATCAGCCCCAGCATTTT
TRBV7-7	NA	16	NA	TRBJ1-6	CASSLVVSSYNSPLHF	TGTGCTAGCAGCTTAGTGGTGAGCTCCTATAATTCACCCCTCCACTTT